The next 18 T cell receptor beta chains were all read from a single sample in a study of memory CD4+ T cells and cytomegalovirus serostatus. Data came from immunoSEQ multiplex PCR; TCRdb stores just in-frame clones and leaves some out. The profile shows about 50,000 clones, 70% to 85% of them singletons. Single viable CD3+CD4+CD8-CD45RO+ cells were sorted as the memory CD4+ T cells. The sample was memory CD4+ T cells from blood. Receptor source: an adult in good health and CMV-seronegative.

The chain links TRBV6-5 to TRBJ2-7; the match to TRBD1 covers 9 bases. This CDR3 spans 13 amino acids. V was pared by 2 bases and J by 5 bases, with 1 base of the junction left unmatched. In germline, CDR1 is MNHEY, CDR2 SVGAGI. The CDR3 region has the DNA TGTGCCAGCAGTTACGACAGGGGGGACGAGCAGTACTTC. It translates to CASSYDRGDEQYF.

The V gene is TRBV27, the J gene TRBJ2-2; D is possibly TRBD1 or TRBD2 (5 bases each). The V end lost 5 bases, the J end lost 13 bases, and 17 bases lay between the germline ends. This CDR3 is 13 amino acids long. Germline V lookup: CDR1 MNHEY, CDR2 SMNVEV (reference sequence). DNA for the CDR3: TGTGCCAGCAGTCAGGGACCGGGGAGTGGGCTGTTTTTT. It codes for CASSQGPGSGLFF.

The rearrangement joins TRBV4-2 to TRBJ2-3; 7 nucleotides match TRBD2. Unmatched junction bases numbered 10, after V lost 0 bases and J lost 1 base. Germline CDR1 reads LGHNA; CDR2 reads YNFKEQ. The CDR3 is 18 residues long. As DNA, the CDR3 is TGTGCCAGCAGCCAAGAAGGGGTTCGCCTAGCGGGCACAGATACGCAGTATTTT. Protein product: CASSQEGVRLAGTDTQYF.

This clone was counted only a few times. This rearrangement joins TRBV19 to TRBJ2-1, with 10 bases fitting TRBD2. The CDR3 runs 14 residues. Germline assignment: CDR1 LNHDA and CDR2 SQIVND (reference sequence). Trimming cost V 5 bases and J 6 bases; bases outside gene matches: 4. In DNA form, the CDR3 reads TGTGCCAGTAGTGATAGCGGGGGGCGCAATGAGCAGTTCTTC. Protein sequence: CASSDSGGRNEQFF.

This clone appeared a few times. The CDR3 DNA is TGTGCTAGTGGTAGGAACAGGCTCTATGGCTACACCTTC. This codes for CASGRNRLYGYTF. This rearrangement joins TRBV12-5 to TRBJ1-2; maybe TRBD1 (5 bases). The CDR3 runs to 13 residues. CDR1 LGHNT and CDR2 FRNRAP come from the germline V gene. V was clipped by 5 bases and J by 4 bases, with 11 bases between them.

The CDR3 region has the DNA TGTGCCAGCAGTATAGGGGGGTATAGCAATCAGCCCCAGCATTTT. This gives the protein CASSIGGYSNQPQHF. This chain connects TRBV2 to TRBJ1-5; weak D call: TRBD1 (6 bases). There are 15 residues in the CDR3. V was trimmed by 5 bases and J by 0 bases, leaving 11 bases between them. The germline V gene encodes CDR1 SNHLY and CDR2 FYNNEI.

This clone was seen only a few times. As DNA, the CDR3 is TGCGCCAGCAGCGGGGACAGGGATAATTCACCCCTCCACTTT. This gives the protein CASSGDRDNSPLHF. The chain has TRBV5-1 and TRBJ1-6; 9 bases map to TRBD1. Trimming cost V 4 bases and J 5 bases; bases outside gene matches: 1. There are 14 residues in the CDR3. Looked up from germline, CDR1 is SGHRS and CDR2 is YFSETQ.

The chain combines TRBV7-3 with TRBJ2-3; the D gene is possibly TRBD1 (6 bases). Trimming shortened V by 6 bases and J by 4 bases, and 11 bases separated the two germline ends. The length of the CDR3 is 13 residues. The V gene's germline CDR1 is SGHTA and CDR2 FQGTGA. Here the CDR3 reads CASRSGGADTQYF. The CDR3 coding sequence is TGTGCCAGCAGGTCTGGGGGCGCAGATACGCAGTATTTT.

The J gene is TRBJ2-5, the V gene TRBV7-9, with 14 bases lining up with TRBD2. The length of the CDR3 is 18 residues. Germline V gives CDR1 SEHNR, CDR2 FQNEAQ (reference sequence). V was pared by 4 bases and J by 3 bases, with 10 bases of the junction left unmatched. The CDR3 region is CASSSTSGGGHLEETQYF. The CDR3 nucleotides are TGTGCCAGCAGCTCGACTAGCGGGGGGGGCCACCTCGAAGAGACCCAGTACTTC.

The genes are TRBV10-3 and TRBJ1-1; 8 positions match TRBD1. This CDR3 is 14 amino acids long. Germline CDR1 reads ENHRY; CDR2 reads SYGVKD. With V trimmed by 8 bases and J by 2 bases, 7 bases remained unmatched. CDR3 sequence (DNA): TGTGCCATCCGGCAGGGGGCGTTCAACACTGAAGCTTTCTTT. Translation: CAIRQGAFNTEAFF.

The V and J genes are TRBV23-1 and TRBJ1-3; D ambiguous. TRBV23-1 is given ORF status, its function remaining uncertain. This CDR3 is built from 17 residues. V gave up 8 bases and J gave up 4 bases, with 24 bases separating them. CDR3 in amino acids: CASCRPGSALSGNTIYF. CDR3 sequence (DNA): TGCGCCAGCTGCCGTCCGGGGAGCGCGCTTTCCGGAAACACCATATATTTT.

V and J are TRBV10-1 and TRBJ2-5, with D perhaps matching TRBD2 (6 bases). The CDR3 runs to 14 residues. The V gene's germline CDR1 is WNHNN and CDR2 SYGVQD (reference sequence). V lost 6 bases and J lost 4, with 15 bases in between. The CDR3 protein is CASRKGRRRETQYF. The DNA for the CDR3 is TGCGCCAGCAGGAAAGGGAGGAGGAGAGAGACCCAGTACTTC.

The chain has TRBV7-6 and TRBJ2-2; TRBD1 might be the D (7 bases). CDR3 length: 17 amino acids. V was cut by 1 base and J by 0 bases, with 12 bases left in between. Germline-derived CDR1 and CDR2 are SGHVS and FNYEAQ. DNA for the CDR3: TGTGCCAGCAGCTTAGGGAGGGGGCCCTCGAACACCGGGGAGCTGTTTTTT. Amino acid sequence: CASSLGRGPSNTGELFF.

The chain is built from TRBV25-1 and TRBJ2-2; TRBD1 matches at 10 bases. CDR1 and CDR2 from the germline V gene are MGHDK and SYGVNS. After removal of 8 bases from V and 2 bases from J, the junction contained 5 bases not matched to a gene. This CDR3 is built from 15 residues. CDR3 sequence: CASRRDRGNTGELFF. The CDR3 nucleotides read TGTGCCAGCCGTCGGGACAGGGGCAACACCGGGGAGCTGTTTTTT.

The chain employs TRBV29-1 and TRBJ2-2; 7 bases line up with TRBD1. This CDR3 spans 14 amino acids. Germline V lookup: CDR1 SQVTM, CDR2 ANQGSEA. Trimming cost V 6 bases and J 3 bases; bases outside gene matches: 7. The CDR3 nucleotides are TGCAGCGTCGGGGACAGCACGTACACCGGGGAGCTGTTTTTT. Protein product: CSVGDSTYTGELFF.

This clone was detected once. The rearrangement uses TRBV9 and TRBJ2-5; 9 bases map to TRBD2. The V segment lost 1 base and the J segment 5 bases; nucleotides outside the gene matches: 9. The CDR3 is made up of 16 amino acids. Germline assignment: CDR1 SGDLS and CDR2 YYNGEE. The CDR3 sequence is CASSVRGAGGWETQYF. For the CDR3, the DNA is TGTGCCAGCAGCGTACGTGGAGCGGGGGGTTGGGAGACCCAGTACTTC.

This sequence joins TRBV2 and TRBJ1-1; TRBD1 matches at 8 bases. CDR3 size: 13 residues. Trimming removed 5 bases from V and 6 bases from J; junction bases left unmatched: 5. Germline CDR1 and CDR2: SNHLY and FYNNEI. In nucleotides, the CDR3 is TGTGCCAGCAGTATACAGGGGGTCGCTGAAGCTTTCTTT. As protein: CASSIQGVAEAFF.

The chain couples TRBV5-4 to TRBJ2-2; D unclear. There are 17 residues in the CDR3. V was pared by 0 bases and J by 0 bases, with 12 bases between. Germline V gene lookup returns CDR1 SGHNT and CDR2 YYREEE (reference sequence). The CDR3 DNA sequence: TGTGCCAGCAGCTTGGCCATTGTAGGTGCGAACACCGGGGAGCTGTTTTTT. It specifies CASSLAIVGANTGELFF.